The 5 T cell receptor beta chains listed next were all sequenced from one sample in a study of beta chain features in type 1 diabetes. As every portion of the isolated RNA was reverse transcribed, the sequencing read expressed TCRB transcripts. Here immunoSEQ multiplex PCR was the method, and the copy in TCRdb shows in-frame clones only, minus some. The data contain 200,000 to 250,000 clones, roughly an eighth of them singletons. The material sequenced was naive CD4+ T cells from blood. These TCRs come from a woman aged 35 to 49 in good health.

The chain recombines TRBV18 with TRBJ2-7; 10 bases are a match to TRBD1. CDR1 is KGHSH and CDR2 is LQKENI in the germline V gene. V shed 4 bases, J shed 0 bases, and the junction held 6 bases outside the gene matches. The CDR3 covers 16 residues. The CDR3 DNA reads TGTGCCAGCTCACTTTCGACAGGGGGCAGCTCCTACGAGCAGTACTTC. It is translated as CASSLSTGGSSYEQYF.

This clone was seen more than once but under ten times. The V gene is TRBV5-1, the J gene TRBJ1-6; unclear D gene. Germline values: CDR1 SGHRS, CDR2 YFSETQ. The CDR3 is 15 residues long. Trimming shortened V by 0 bases and J by 7 bases, and 11 bases separated the two germline ends. The CDR3 DNA is TGCGCCAGCAGCTTGGAAGGCCTACAGAATTCACCCCTCCACTTT. Translating it yields CASSLEGLQNSPLHF.

This clone was seen a few times. CDR3 in amino acids: CASNRGPVGTGELFF. The CDR3, as DNA: TGTGCCAGCAACAGGGGGCCAGTTGGCACCGGGGAGCTGTTTTTT. The chain joins TRBV6-5 to TRBJ2-2; 9 nucleotides match TRBD1. J gave up 4 bases and V 7 bases, and 7 bases lay outside the gene matches. Looked up from germline, CDR1 is MNHEY and CDR2 is SVGAGI. This CDR3 region has 15 residues.

V is TRBV9 and J is TRBJ2-1, with 7 bases that match TRBD1. Germline CDR1 SGDLS, CDR2 YYNGEE. The J segment lost 4 bases and the V segment lost 3 bases, leaving 7 bases of the junction unmatched. This CDR3 is 15 amino acids long. The CDR3 protein is CASSARTGGYNEQFF. CDR3 sequence (DNA): TGTGCCAGCAGCGCCCGGACAGGAGGTTACAATGAGCAGTTCTTC.

This clone has a handful of counts. The rearrangement joins TRBV2 to TRBJ2-4; D may be TRBD2 (5 bases). CDR3 length: 13 amino acids. Per germline, CDR1 SNHLY and CDR2 FYNNEI. V was pared by 8 bases and J by 2 bases, with 10 bases between. The CDR3 protein is CASSWEPKNIQYF. CDR3 nucleotide sequence: TGTGCCAGCTCCTGGGAGCCCAAAAACATTCAGTACTTC.